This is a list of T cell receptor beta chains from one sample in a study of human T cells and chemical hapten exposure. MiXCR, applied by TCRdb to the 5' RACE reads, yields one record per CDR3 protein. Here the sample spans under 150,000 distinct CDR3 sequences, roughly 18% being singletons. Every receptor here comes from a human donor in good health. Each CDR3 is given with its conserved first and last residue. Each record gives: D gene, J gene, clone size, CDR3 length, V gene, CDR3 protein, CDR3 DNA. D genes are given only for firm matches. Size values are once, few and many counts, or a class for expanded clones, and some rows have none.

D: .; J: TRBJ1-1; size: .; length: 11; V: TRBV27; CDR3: CASRRNAEAFF; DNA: TGTGCCAGCCGTCGGAACGCTGAAGCTTTCTTT
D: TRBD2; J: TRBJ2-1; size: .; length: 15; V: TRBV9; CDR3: CASSVVASGYNEQFF; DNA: TGTGCCAGCAGCGTCGTCGCTAGCGGGTACAATGAGCAGTTCTTC
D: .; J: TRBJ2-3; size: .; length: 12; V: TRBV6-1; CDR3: CASALAHDTQYF; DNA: TGTGCCAGCGCCCTAGCACACGATACGCAGTATTTT
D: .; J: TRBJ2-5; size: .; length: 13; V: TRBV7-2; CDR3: CASSPLTQETQYF; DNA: TGTGCCAGCAGCCCCTTGACCCAAGAGACCCAGTACTTC
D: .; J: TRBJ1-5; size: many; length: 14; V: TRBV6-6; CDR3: CASSLRGSNQPQHF; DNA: TGTGCCAGCAGCCTAAGGGGCAGCAATCAGCCCCAGCATTTT
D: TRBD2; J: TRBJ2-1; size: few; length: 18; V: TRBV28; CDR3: CASSFEGLAGGSHNEQFF; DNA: TGTGCCAGCAGTTTTGAGGGACTAGCGGGAGGTAGCCACAATGAGCAGTTCTTC
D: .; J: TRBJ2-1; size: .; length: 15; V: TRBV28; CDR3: CASRKEWGIYNEQFF; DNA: TGTGCCAGTCGCAAGGAATGGGGAATTTACAATGAGCAGTTCTTC
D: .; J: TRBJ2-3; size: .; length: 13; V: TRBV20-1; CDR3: CSARARGTDTQYF; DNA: TGCAGTGCGAGAGCCCGGGGCACAGATACGCAGTATTTT
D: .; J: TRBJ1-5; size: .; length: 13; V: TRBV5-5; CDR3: CASSLTFNQPQHF; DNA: TGTGCCAGCAGCTTGACTTTCAATCAGCCCCAGCATTTT
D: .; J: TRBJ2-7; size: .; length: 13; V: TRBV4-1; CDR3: CASSRTAPYEQYF; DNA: TGCGCCAGCAGCCGAACTGCTCCCTACGAGCAGTACTTC
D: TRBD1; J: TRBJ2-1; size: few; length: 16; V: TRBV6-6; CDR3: CASSYVGTGLFGEQFF; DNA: TGTGCCAGCAGTTACGTCGGGACAGGGTTGTTCGGTGAGCAGTTCTTC
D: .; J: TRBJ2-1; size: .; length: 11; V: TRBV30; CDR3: CAWATKIEQFF; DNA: TGTGCCTGGGCGACTAAAATAGAGCAGTTCTTC
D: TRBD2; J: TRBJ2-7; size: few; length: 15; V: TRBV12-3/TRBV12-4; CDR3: CASSLGGRTSYEQYF; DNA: TGTGCCAGCTCCCTGGGAGGGAGAACATCCTACGAGCAGTACTTC
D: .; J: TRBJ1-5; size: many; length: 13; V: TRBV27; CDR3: CASSLLGNQPQHF; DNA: TGTGCCAGCAGTTTATTGGGTAATCAGCCCCAGCATTTT
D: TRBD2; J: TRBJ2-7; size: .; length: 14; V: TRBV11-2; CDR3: CASSRRAGGFEQYF; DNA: TGTGCCAGCAGCCGGAGGGCGGGGGGCTTTGAGCAGTACTTC
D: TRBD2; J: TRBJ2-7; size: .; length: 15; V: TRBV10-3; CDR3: CAISESSGSCDEQYF; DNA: TGTGCCATCAGTGAGTCTAGCGGGAGTTGCGACGAGCAGTACTTC
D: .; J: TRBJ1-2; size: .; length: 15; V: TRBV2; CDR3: CASSEARGVNYGYTF; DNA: TGTGCCAGCAGTGAAGCGAGAGGAGTCAACTATGGCTACACCTTC
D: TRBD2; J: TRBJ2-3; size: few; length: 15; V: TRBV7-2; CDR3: CASSLEAGGIGTQYF; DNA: TGTGCCAGCAGCTTAGAAGCGGGAGGGATTGGTACGCAGTATTTT
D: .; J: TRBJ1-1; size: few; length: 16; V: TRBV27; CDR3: CASRGLDSVRDTEAFF; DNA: TGTGCCTCAAGGGGCTTGGACAGCGTCCGGGACACTGAAGCTTTCTTT
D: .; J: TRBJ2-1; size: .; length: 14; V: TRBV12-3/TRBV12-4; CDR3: CASSSGGGSNEQFF; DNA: TGTGCCAGCAGTTCTGGCGGGGGCTCCAATGAGCAGTTCTTC
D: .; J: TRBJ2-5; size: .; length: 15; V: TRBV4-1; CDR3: CASSQWVGGEQTQYF; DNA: TGCGCCAGCAGCCAGTGGGTTGGGGGCGAACAGACCCAGTACTTC
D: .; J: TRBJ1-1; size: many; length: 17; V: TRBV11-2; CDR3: CASSFRDTGFWSTEAFF; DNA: TGTGCCAGCAGCTTTAGGGACACGGGGTTTTGGAGCACTGAAGCTTTCTTT
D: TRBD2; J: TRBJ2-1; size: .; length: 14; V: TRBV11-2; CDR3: CASGLGTSYNEQFF; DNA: TGTGCCAGCGGTTTAGGGACTAGTTACAATGAGCAGTTCTTC
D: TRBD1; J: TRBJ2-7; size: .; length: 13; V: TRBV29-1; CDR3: CSVTTGDTYEQYF; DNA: TGCAGCGTGACGACAGGGGATACCTACGAGCAGTACTTC
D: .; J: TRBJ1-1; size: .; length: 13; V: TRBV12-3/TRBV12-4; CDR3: CASSPIWNTEAFF; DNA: TGTGCCAGCAGCCCCATATGGAACACTGAAGCTTTCTTT
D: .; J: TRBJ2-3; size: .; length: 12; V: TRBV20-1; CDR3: CSASRGFGGPGF; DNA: TGCAGTGCTAGTCGAGGGTTCGGGGGGCCGGGGTTT
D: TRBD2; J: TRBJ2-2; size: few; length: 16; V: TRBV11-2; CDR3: CASSWGGSIGTGELFF; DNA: TGTGCCAGCAGCTGGGGCGGGAGTATAGGTACCGGGGAGCTGTTTTTT
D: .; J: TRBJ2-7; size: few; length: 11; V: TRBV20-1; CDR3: CSARSRYEQYF; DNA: TGCAGTGCTAGATCCAGATACGAGCAGTACTTC
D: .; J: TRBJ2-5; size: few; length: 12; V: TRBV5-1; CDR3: CASSLAAETQYF; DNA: TGCGCCAGCAGCTTGGCCGCAGAGACCCAGTACTTC
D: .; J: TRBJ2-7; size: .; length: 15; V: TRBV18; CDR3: CASSPEQGLGYEQYF; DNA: TGTGCCAGCTCGCCCGAGCAGGGGTTAGGCTACGAGCAGTACTTC
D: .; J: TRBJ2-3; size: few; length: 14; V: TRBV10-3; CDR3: CAITERVATDTQYF; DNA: TGTGCCATCACCGAGCGGGTGGCCACAGATACGCAGTATTTT
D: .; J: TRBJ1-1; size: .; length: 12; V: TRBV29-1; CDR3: CSAGTANTEAFF; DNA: TGCAGCGCCGGGACCGCGAACACTGAAGCTTTCTTT
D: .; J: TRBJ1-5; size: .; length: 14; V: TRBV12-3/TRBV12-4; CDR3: CASSPGDSNQPQHF; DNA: TGTGCCAGCAGTCCAGGGGACAGCAATCAGCCCCAGCATTTT
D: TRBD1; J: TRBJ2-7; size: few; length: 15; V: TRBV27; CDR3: CASSLTLGGPYEQYF; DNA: TGTGCCAGCAGTTTAACCCTAGGGGGCCCCTACGAGCAGTACTTC
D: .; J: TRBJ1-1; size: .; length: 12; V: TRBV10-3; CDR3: CAISEASSEAFF; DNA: TGTGCCATCAGTGAGGCGAGCAGTGAAGCTTTCTTT
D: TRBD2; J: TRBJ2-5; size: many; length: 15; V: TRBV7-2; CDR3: CASSLWASGQETQYF; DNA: TGTGCCAGCAGCTTATGGGCTAGCGGACAAGAGACCCAGTACTTC
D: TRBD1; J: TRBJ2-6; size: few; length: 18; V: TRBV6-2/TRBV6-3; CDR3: CASSYDGQGVARANVLTF; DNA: TGTGCCAGCAGTTACGACGGACAGGGCGTGGCCCGGGCCAACGTCCTGACTTTC
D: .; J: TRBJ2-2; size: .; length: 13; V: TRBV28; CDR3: CASSYGDPGELFF; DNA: TGTGCCAGCAGCTACGGGGATCCCGGGGAGCTGTTTTTT
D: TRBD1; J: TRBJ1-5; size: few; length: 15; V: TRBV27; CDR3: CASSLQTGWKRPQHF; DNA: TGTGCCAGCAGTCTACAGACAGGGTGGAAGCGGCCCCAGCATTTT
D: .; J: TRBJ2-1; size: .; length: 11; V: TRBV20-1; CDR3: CSAHGLGEQFF; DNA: TGCAGTGCCCACGGGTTAGGGGAGCAGTTCTTC
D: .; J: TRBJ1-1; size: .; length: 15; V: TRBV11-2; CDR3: CASNLWGTQNTEAFF; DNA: TGTGCCAGCAACCTTTGGGGAACTCAAAACACTGAAGCTTTCTTT
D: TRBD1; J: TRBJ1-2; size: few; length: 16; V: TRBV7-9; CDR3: CASSERQGSPPYGYTF; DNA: TGTGCCAGCAGCGAAAGACAGGGGTCCCCTCCCTATGGCTACACCTTC
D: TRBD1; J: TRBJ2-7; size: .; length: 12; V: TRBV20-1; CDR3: CSVRTGNYEQYF; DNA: TGCAGTGTCAGGACAGGGAACTACGAGCAGTACTTC
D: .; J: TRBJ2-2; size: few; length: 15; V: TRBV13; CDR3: CASSLGDRRAGELFF; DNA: TGTGCCAGCAGCTTAGGTGACAGGCGTGCCGGGGAGCTGTTTTTT